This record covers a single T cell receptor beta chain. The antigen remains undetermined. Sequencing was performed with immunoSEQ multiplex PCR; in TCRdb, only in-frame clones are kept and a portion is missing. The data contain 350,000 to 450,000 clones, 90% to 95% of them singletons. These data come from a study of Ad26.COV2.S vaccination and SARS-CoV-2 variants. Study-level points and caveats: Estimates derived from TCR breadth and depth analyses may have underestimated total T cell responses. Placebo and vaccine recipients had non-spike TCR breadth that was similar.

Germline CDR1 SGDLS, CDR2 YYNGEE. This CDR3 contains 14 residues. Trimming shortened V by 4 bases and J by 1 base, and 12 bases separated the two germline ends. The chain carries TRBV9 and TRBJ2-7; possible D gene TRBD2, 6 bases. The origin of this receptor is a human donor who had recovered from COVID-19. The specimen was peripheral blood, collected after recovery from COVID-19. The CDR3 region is CASSPGVPSYEQYF. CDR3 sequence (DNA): TGTGCCAGCAGCCCGGGGGTACCATCCTACGAGCAGTACTTC.